This T cell receptor beta chain stems from a study of T cells in Graves' hyperthyroidism and ophthalmopathy. The study enrolled patients aged 18 to 65 with newly diagnosed hyperthyroidism of under 2 months' duration. This clonotype has only one observation. Its antigen remains unknown. CDR1 is SGHAT, CDR2 FQNNGV, per germline. CDR3 length: 14 amino acids. J was trimmed by 8 bases and V by 7 bases; bases with no gene match: 5. Points from the study as a whole: A model built on 13 V-J features separated ophthalmopathy from stable hyperthyroidism.

TCR beta CDR3 regions were amplified from RNA. First-round RT-PCR of the TCR CDR3 relied on the HTBI primer set. Using its own MiXCR run on the multiplex PCR reads, TCRdb lists one record per CDR3 protein. The table records 400,000 to 500,000 distinct CDR3 sequences, roughly 15% of them present only once. This clonotype was sampled from a woman aged 18-29 years with Graves' hyperthyroidism. The chain uses TRBV11-2 and TRBJ2-1; 13 bases map to TRBD2. Sequenced input: blood. In DNA form, the CDR3 reads TGTGCCAGCACACTAGCGGGAGGGCCCTATGAGCAGTTCTTC. This encodes CASTLAGGPYEQFF.